The 32 T cell receptor beta chains in this list originate from one sample, sequenced in a study of CD8 T cells in ankylosing spondylitis. Study observations and caveats: A motif in TCR beta, a set of roughly 8 highly homologous variants, appeared characteristic of ankylosing spondylitis blood.

Antigen specificity for these receptors is unknown. TCRdb passed the 5' RACE reads through MiXCR, listing each CDR3 protein once. The sample has fewer than 500,000 distinct CDR3 sequences, approximately 20% seen once. The material sequenced was blood, either unsorted or a sorted T cell fraction (not recorded which). The source is a male donor with ankylosing spondylitis.

The chain uses TRBV2 and TRBJ2-4; D is perhaps TRBD1 (6 bases). With 6 bases removed from V and 0 bases from J, the gap between germline ends came to 12 bases. The CDR3 consists of 15 residues. The germline CDR1 and CDR2 sequences are SNHLY and FYNNEI. CDR3 bases: TGTGCCAGCAGGGTCAGGGGATTAGCCAAAAACATTCAGTACTTC. Amino acids: CASRVRGLAKNIQYF.

The V and J genes are TRBV6-5 and TRBJ1-1; D is ambiguous. Trimming took off 2 bases at V and 2 bases at J, with 12 bases between the two ends. Looked up from germline, CDR1 is MNHEY and CDR2 is SVGAGI. This CDR3 has 15 amino acids. CDR3 in DNA: TGTGCCAGCAGTTACCGGTCAGGAAGAAACACTGAAGCTTTCTTT. Translating gives CASSYRSGRNTEAFF.

This clonotype was seen once. V and J are TRBV20-1 and TRBJ1-1; 7 nucleotides agree with TRBD1. This CDR3 is built from 14 residues. Looked up from germline, CDR1 is DFQATT and CDR2 is SNEGSKA (reference sequence). After removal of 5 bases from V and 3 bases from J, the junction contained 9 bases not matched to a gene. Here the CDR3 DNA reads TGCAGTGCTCGGACAGGTACTGGGTACACTGAAGCTTTCTTT. Its translation: CSARTGTGYTEAFF.

This chain joins TRBV12-3 or TRBV12-4 and TRBJ2-7; TRBD2 matches at 7 bases. V lost 5 bases to trimming and J lost 7 bases; unmatched junction nucleotides: 11. This CDR3 has 14 amino acids. The CDR3 DNA follows: TGTGCCAGCAGTCTCGGGACTAACTCGCGGGAGCAGTACTTC. Protein: CASSLGTNSREQYF.

This chain connects TRBV18 to TRBJ2-5; D gene ambiguous. Germline CDR1 is KGHSH and CDR2 is LQKENI. Trimming removed 4 bases from V and 5 bases from J, with 11 bases in between. The CDR3 runs 13 residues. The CDR3 region is CASSQDPRETQYF. In DNA, the CDR3 is TGTGCCAGCTCACAGGATCCCCGGGAGACCCAGTACTTC. The variable domain in full, with the rest retrieved from reference TRBV18 and TRBJ2-5, is NAGVMQNPRHLVRRRGQEARLRCSPMKGHSHVYWYRQLPEEGLKFMVYLQKENIIDESGMPKERFSAEFPKEGPSILRIQQVVRGDSAAYFCASSQDPRETQYFGPGTRLLVL.

This clonotype was seen many times. The J gene is TRBJ2-7, the V gene TRBV28; a possible D gene is TRBD2 (6 bases). The CDR3 totals 13 residues. Trimming stripped 2 bases from V and 3 bases from J, with 8 bases between. Germline V gives CDR1 MDHEN, CDR2 SYDVKM. CDR3 DNA sequence: TGTGCCAGCAGTTTAGGGGGAGGCTACGAGCAGTACTTC. It yields the protein CASSLGGGYEQYF.

This rearrangement joins TRBV4-1 to TRBJ2-7; no reliable D call. The V gene lost 1 base and the J gene lost 5 bases, with 15 bases spanning the gap. The CDR3 runs 15 residues. In germline, CDR1 is MGHRA, CDR2 YSYEKL. CDR3 DNA sequence: TGCGCCAGCAGCCAAGTCCCGACACCTTTTGACGAGCAGTACTTC. Translated, it gives CASSQVPTPFDEQYF.

This chain connects TRBV29-1 to TRBJ1-2, with D unresolved. V lost 4 bases, J lost 0 bases, and 3 bases lay in between. Germline V gene data show CDR1 as SQVTM and CDR2 as ANQGSEA. The CDR3 spans 11 residues. The CDR3 DNA is TGCAGCGTTGTCGCTAACTATGGCTACACCTTC. Amino acids: CSVVANYGYTF. Based on the CDR3 plus reference TRBV29-1 and TRBJ1-2, the full variable domain is SAVISQKPSRDICQRGTSLTIQCQVDSQVTMMFWYRQQPGQSLTLIATANQGSEATYESGFVIDKFPISRPNLTFSTLTVSNMSPEDSSIYLCSVVANYGYTFGSGTRLTVV.

The chain carries TRBV4-3 and TRBJ2-5; possibly TRBD1 for D (6 bases). Germline V lookup: CDR1 LGHNA, CDR2 YSLEER. V was trimmed by 1 base and J by 2 bases, leaving 11 bases between them. The CDR3 spans 15 residues. CDR3 DNA sequence: TGCGCCAGCAGCCAAGGGCAGGGGCCTCAAGAGACCCAGTACTTC. Protein product: CASSQGQGPQETQYF.

This clonotype was seen at least ten times. V and J are TRBV29-1 and TRBJ1-4; unclear D gene. The germline gives CDR1 SQVTM, CDR2 ANQGSEA. The CDR3 has 11 amino acids. Trimming cost V 1 base and J 6 bases, with 3 bases left between them. Here the CDR3 DNA reads TGCAGCGTTGAAGTCTATGAAAAACTGTTTTTT. It translates to CSVEVYEKLFF.

The chain joins TRBV5-1 to TRBJ1-6, with 8 bases fitting TRBD1. CDR3 size: 16 residues. The J segment lost 9 bases and the V segment lost 6 bases, leaving 14 bases of the junction unmatched. Germline CDR1 is SGHRS and CDR2 is YFSETQ. The CDR3 DNA reads as TGCGCCAGCATGGACCCTAGGACAGGGTACACTTCACCCCTCCACTTT. It specifies CASMDPRTGYTSPLHF. Filled out from reference TRBV5-1 and TRBJ1-6, the complete variable domain reads KAGVTQTPRYLIKTRGQQVTLSCSPISGHRSVSWYQQTPGQGLQFLFEYFSETQRNKGNFPGRFSGRQFSNSRSEMNVSTLELGDSALYLCASMDPRTGYTSPLHFGNGTRLTVT.

This clonotype occurred a few times. J is TRBJ2-3 and V is TRBV5-1; D may be TRBD1 or TRBD2 (5 bases each). This CDR3 has 15 amino acids. Trimming removed 2 bases from V and 3 bases from J, with 13 bases in between. Germline-derived CDR1 and CDR2 are SGHRS and YFSETQ. The DNA of the CDR3 is TGCGCCAGCAGCTTTTCGGGACGAGTGACAGATACGCAGTATTTT. This encodes CASSFSGRVTDTQYF.

This chain connects TRBV6-1 to TRBJ2-7; the D gene is possibly TRBD2 (6 bases). The CDR3 extends over 14 amino acids. CDR1 and CDR2 (germline): MNHNS, SASEGT. V shed 4 bases and J shed 2 bases, with 12 bases lying between them. Here the CDR3 DNA reads TGTGCCAGCAGTGTGCGGAGGGAGCCCTACGAGCAGTACTTC. Its translation is CASSVRREPYEQYF.

The table lists this clonotype with a few counts. The CDR3 loop is CASSRTRYGYTF. The CDR3 bases are TGTGCCAGCAGTCGGACTCGCTATGGCTACACCTTC. V usage is TRBV7-2 and J usage is TRBJ1-2; no clear D. The CDR3 is 12 amino acids. The germline V gene encodes CDR1 SGHTA and CDR2 FQGNSA. V was pared by 6 bases and J by 4 bases, with 9 bases between.

The rearrangement links TRBV7-6 to TRBJ2-4; 7 bases line up with TRBD1. The germline V gene has CDR1 SGHVS and CDR2 FNYEAQ. V gave up 5 bases and J gave up 6 bases; unmatched junction bases: 10. The CDR3 extends over 15 amino acids. DNA for the CDR3: TGTGCCAGCAGCCGAACGTCGACAGGGACAAACATTCAGTACTTC. Protein product: CASSRTSTGTNIQYF.

The chain links TRBV7-9 to TRBJ1-2; TRBD1 is a possible D gene (5 bases). Per germline, CDR1 SEHNR and CDR2 FQNEAQ (reference sequence). V gave up 5 bases and J gave up 8 bases, with 15 bases separating them. The CDR3 contains 13 residues. CDR3 region: CASSPGPVRGYTF. In nucleotides, the CDR3 is TGTGCCAGCAGCCCGGGGCCTGTGAGAGGCTACACCTTC.

The chain links TRBV14 to TRBJ2-5, with D maybe TRBD2 (5 bases). Trimming stripped 1 base from V and 5 bases from J, with 11 bases between. This CDR3 contains 14 residues. CDR1 and CDR2 from the germline V gene are SGHDN and FVKESK. The CDR3 DNA sequence: TGTGCCAGCAGCCAAGTTTTGGGAGAGGAGACCCAGTACTTC. Residues: CASSQVLGEETQYF. Variable domain in full (rest from reference TRBV14 and TRBJ2-5): EAGVTQFPSHSVIEKGQTVTLRCDPISGHDNLYWYRRVMGKEIKFLLHFVKESKQDESGMPNNRFLAERTGGTYSTLKVQPAELEDSGVYFCASSQVLGEETQYFGPGTRLLVL.

The rearrangement joins TRBV9 to TRBJ1-4; 7 bases are shared with TRBD1. The CDR3 runs to 15 residues. Germline values: CDR1 SGDLS, CDR2 YYNGEE. The V and J ends lost 0 bases and 7 bases, in that order; junction bases with no gene match: 6. The CDR3 sequence: CASSVDRGFREKLFF. The CDR3 DNA reads TGTGCCAGCAGCGTAGACAGGGGATTTCGTGAAAAACTGTTTTTT.

This clonotype was counted a few times. The V gene is TRBV20-1, the J gene TRBJ2-7; TRBD2 aligns across 11 bases. CDR3 length: 14 residues. The ends lost 3 bases at V and 4 bases at J; junction bases unmatched: 5. In germline, CDR1 is DFQATT, CDR2 SNEGSKA (reference sequence). The CDR3 loop is CSARMASGRYEQYF. CDR3 sequence (DNA): TGCAGTGCTAGGATGGCTAGCGGGAGGTACGAGCAGTACTTC.

This clonotype was detected a few times. This chain connects TRBV19 to TRBJ2-7; 8 bases are a match to TRBD2. This CDR3 region has 15 residues. Per germline, CDR1 LNHDA and CDR2 SQIVND (reference sequence). Trimming took 3 bases from V and 6 from J; bases not matched to a gene: 10. DNA for the CDR3: TGTGCCAGTAGTATTTCTAGCGGGCGAACGTCCGAGCAGTACTTC. This gives the protein CASSISSGRTSEQYF.

The CDR3 loop is CASSGDAIGGYTF. DNA for the CDR3: TGTGCCAGCAGTGGGGACGCCATCGGTGGCTACACCTTC. This chain connects TRBV12-3 or TRBV12-4 to TRBJ1-2, with D maybe TRBD1 (5 bases). This CDR3 is built from 13 residues. Trimming took 5 bases from V and 7 from J, leaving 14 bases between them.

The rearrangement links TRBV20-1 to TRBJ2-3; D is unclear. The CDR3 contains 8 residues. Germline-derived CDR1 and CDR2 are DFQATT and SNEGSKA (reference sequence). CDR3 in DNA: TGCAGGGCAGATACGCAGTATTTT. As protein: CRADTQYF.

This clonotype occurred many times. The chain combines TRBV15 with TRBJ2-3; 8 positions match TRBD2. This CDR3 has 17 residues. In germline, CDR1 is LNHNV, CDR2 YYDKDF (reference sequence). Trimming cost V 3 bases and J 4 bases; bases outside gene matches: 12. The CDR3 spells CATSSRLAAGGADTQYF. The CDR3, as DNA: TGTGCCACCAGCAGTCGACTCGCGGCGGGAGGCGCAGATACGCAGTATTTT.

In its sample, this clonotype was seen many times. V usage is TRBV29-1 and J usage is TRBJ1-2; D is unclear. V shed 6 bases and J shed 4 bases, with 15 bases lying between them. The CDR3 contains 13 residues. Germline CDR1 reads SQVTM; CDR2 reads ANQGSEA. The CDR3 here is CSVSVRVGYGYTF. CDR3 coding DNA: TGCAGCGTGTCCGTTCGGGTCGGCTATGGCTACACCTTC.

This clonotype was seen a single time. V and J are TRBV10-3 and TRBJ2-7, with 8 bases that match TRBD1. There are 14 residues in the CDR3. CDR1 is ENHRY and CDR2 is SYGVKD in the germline V gene. Unmatched junction bases numbered 7, after V lost 4 bases and J lost 5 bases. CDR3 bases: TGTGCCATCAGTGCTGACAGGGGCCTCCACGAGCAGTACTTC. Translation gives CAISADRGLHEQYF.

This clonotype was counted between two and nine times. J is TRBJ1-2 and V is TRBV12-3 or TRBV12-4; D ambiguous. V was shortened by 0 bases and J by 4 bases, with 3 bases between the two germline ends. This CDR3 has 12 residues. The DNA for the CDR3 is TGTGCCAGCAGTTTAGCCACCTATGGCTACACCTTC. It specifies CASSLATYGYTF.

J is TRBJ2-1 and V is TRBV27, with no clear D. This CDR3 comprises 14 residues. V was shortened by 2 bases and J by 6 bases, with 11 bases between the two germline ends. Per the germline V gene, CDR1 is MNHEY and CDR2 is SMNVEV (reference sequence). In nucleotides, the CDR3 is TGTGCCAGCAGTTTAATATCCGGGCTCAATGAGCAGTTCTTC. Its protein product is CASSLISGLNEQFF.

This clonotype was observed a handful of times. The V gene is TRBV5-1, the J gene TRBJ2-7; D unresolved. The V end lost 0 bases, the J end lost 3 bases, and 10 bases lay between the germline ends. The germline V gene encodes CDR1 SGHRS and CDR2 YFSETQ. The CDR3 spans 14 residues. The CDR3 DNA reads TGCGCCAGCAGCTTGGAGGATTTTAGCTACGAGCAGTACTTC. It encodes CASSLEDFSYEQYF.

This clonotype was observed a handful of times. The chain is built from TRBV20-1 and TRBJ2-5; D unresolved. Germline loops: CDR1 DFQATT, CDR2 SNEGSKA (reference sequence). The CDR3 consists of 13 residues. The CDR3 loop reads CSVTLPSQETQYF. DNA for the CDR3: TGCAGCGTTACTCTCCCGTCCCAAGAGACCCAGTACTTC.

This clonotype came up a few times. The chain carries TRBV29-1 and TRBJ2-1, with a tentative D call TRBD1 (7 bases). The CDR3 sequence is 14 residues long. Germline CDR1 is SQVTM and CDR2 is ANQGSEA. Trimming cost V 5 bases and J 6 bases, with 17 bases left between them. The CDR3 nucleotides read TGCAGCGTTTTAACAGGGGCCGGGGGCAATGAGCAGTTCTTC. Protein sequence: CSVLTGAGGNEQFF.

The chain combines TRBV24-1 with TRBJ2-2; D remains ambiguous. V was trimmed by 10 bases and J by 7 bases, leaving 18 bases between them. Germline lookup yields CDR1 KGHDR and CDR2 SFDVKD. The CDR3 is 14 residues long. In nucleotides, the CDR3 is TGTGCCACTATGGCGTCCGTGGCAGGCGGGGAGCTGTTTTTT. Protein: CATMASVAGGELFF.

The V gene is TRBV7-2, the J gene TRBJ2-5; 11 positions match TRBD1. Germline CDR1 reads SGHTA; CDR2 reads FQGNSA. Unmatched junction bases numbered 3, after V lost 4 bases and J lost 5 bases. The CDR3 totals 14 residues. The CDR3 nucleotides read TGTGCCAGCAGCTCGGACAGGGGGCGTGAGACCCAGTACTTC. It is translated as CASSSDRGRETQYF.